Here is one T cell receptor beta chain with its context. In the authors' methods: The assay estimated nucleated cells by amplifying reference gene primers. The repertoire was sequenced with immunoSEQ multiplex PCR; TCRdb's copy has only in-frame clones and lacks some. V and J calls and clone size come straight from that table; D and trimming were deduced from the DNA. This table holds around 62,000 clones, less than 90% found once. These data are taken from a study of blood T cell repertoires in COVID-19. Study-level information: COVID-19 samples from acute and convalescent phases originated in the United States, Italy and Spain. In each case, the material was cDNA or gDNA derived from T cells, B-cell-depleted T cells, or PBMCs.

With 3 bases clipped from V and 7 bases from J, the junction kept 6 bases outside the gene matches. CDR1 SGDLS and CDR2 YYNGEE come from the germline V gene. There are 14 residues in the CDR3. The genes are TRBV9 and TRBJ1-4; 7 nucleotides align to TRBD1. The sequencing sample was made of peripheral blood. This sequence was found in a man over 45 with active COVID-19. CDR3 DNA sequence: TGTGCCAGCAGCGCGGGACAGATGGGTGAAAAACTGTTTTTT. As protein: CASSAGQMGEKLFF.